The 26 T cell receptor beta chains below all came from one sample that was sequenced in a study of T-cell memory formation after mild COVID-19. One entry per CDR3 protein, called by TCRdb with MiXCR from the 5' RACE reads. Of about 560,000 distinct CDR3 sequences in the sample, 15% to 20% were seen once. The sequenced sample was PBMCs or a T cell subset sorted from them (not recorded which). Every receptor here comes from an adult woman who had mild COVID-19 (a few samples of this study predate the infection). Cell type and time point are not known.

This clonotype appeared a few times. The chain recombines TRBV5-1 with TRBJ2-2, with no clear D. The germline V and J ends were trimmed by 4 bases and 9 bases, with 13 bases remaining between them. Germline CDR1 is SGHRS and CDR2 is YFSETQ. This CDR3 is built from 13 residues. This chain's CDR3 is CASSTSGSRELFF. CDR3 coding DNA: TGCGCCAGCAGCACTTCGGGTTCCCGGGAGCTGTTTTTT.

This clonotype was counted between two and nine times. The chain links TRBV29-1 to TRBJ2-7; 7 bases are a match to TRBD2. This CDR3 contains 12 residues. Germline V CDR1 and CDR2: SQVTM, ANQGSEA. V shed 4 bases and J 4 bases; nucleotides not matched to a gene: 4. CDR3: CSVGEGTYEQYF. The CDR3, as DNA: TGCAGCGTTGGGGAGGGTACTTACGAGCAGTACTTC.

The J gene is TRBJ2-5, the V gene TRBV20-1; maybe TRBD2 (6 bases). The CDR3 runs 14 residues. Germline assignment: CDR1 DFQATT and CDR2 SNEGSKA (reference sequence). Trimming pared 6 bases from V and 1 base from J, leaving 15 bases between. CDR3 region: CSALKAGIQETQYF. As DNA, the CDR3 is TGCAGTGCCCTTAAGGCGGGAATCCAAGAGACCCAGTACTTC.

The CDR3 nucleotides read TGTGCCAGCAGCTTGGGGGACAGGGGCCGACCCAACTATGGCTACACCTTC. It translates to CASSLGDRGRPNYGYTF. V gene TRBV7-2 combines with J gene TRBJ1-2, with TRBD1 identical over 10 bases. V trimming: 3 bases; J trimming: 2 bases; junction bases outside the gene matches: 9. This CDR3 has 17 residues. CDR1 SGHTA and CDR2 FQGNSA come from the germline V gene.

This chain uses TRBV29-1 with TRBJ2-1; possibly TRBD2 for D (5 bases). CDR1 SQVTM and CDR2 ANQGSEA come from the germline V gene. CDR3 size: 12 residues. CDR3 protein: CTVERDGREQFF. The CDR3 DNA reads TGCACCGTGGAGAGGGATGGTAGGGAGCAGTTCTTC.

In this sample, this clonotype turned up a few times. This chain joins TRBV15 and TRBJ2-3; D remains unclear. V gave up 1 base and J gave up 4 bases, with 15 bases separating them. Germline assignment: CDR1 LNHNV and CDR2 YYDKDF (reference sequence). The CDR3 is 16 amino acids. The CDR3 spells CATSRAKLTGADTQYF. The DNA of the CDR3 is TGTGCCACCAGCAGAGCAAAGTTAACTGGGGCAGATACGCAGTATTTT.

This clonotype was picked up many times. The chain couples TRBV19 to TRBJ2-2; no definite D call. V lost 5 bases to trimming and J lost 4 bases, with 8 bases between them. Germline assignment: CDR1 LNHDA and CDR2 SQIVND (reference sequence). The CDR3 consists of 13 residues. CDR3 amino acids: CASSGRFTGELFF. In nucleotides, the CDR3 is TGTGCCAGTAGTGGTAGATTCACCGGGGAGCTGTTTTTT.

This clonotype has just a few counts. V and J are TRBV27 and TRBJ2-7, with 8 bases matching TRBD1. CDR3 length equals 15 residues. Germline-derived CDR1 and CDR2 are MNHEY and SMNVEV (reference sequence). The J segment lost 0 bases and the V segment lost 5 bases, leaving 6 bases of the junction unmatched. The DNA for the CDR3 is TGTGCCAGCAGTCCCTTCGGACAGGGCTCCTACGAGCAGTACTTC. Translated, it gives CASSPFGQGSYEQYF.

This clonotype appeared a few times. The chain uses TRBV6-6 and TRBJ2-7; TRBD2 matches at 9 bases. Trimming took 0 bases from V and 4 from J; bases not matched to a gene: 7. Looked up from germline, CDR1 is MNHNY and CDR2 is SVGAGI (reference sequence). The CDR3 has 16 residues. Written as DNA, the CDR3 is TGTGCCAGCAGTTACTCGATCGGACTAGCGTTATACGAGCAGTACTTC. This encodes CASSYSIGLALYEQYF.

The chain has TRBV12-3 or TRBV12-4 and TRBJ2-5; a possible D gene is TRBD2 (6 bases). The V and J ends lost 9 bases and 5 bases respectively, with 22 bases between them. The CDR3 loop spans 15 amino acids. Here the CDR3 reads CASFPGVGRVETQYF. CDR3 coding DNA: TGTGCCAGTTTCCCGGGGGTCGGCAGGGTGGAGACCCAGTACTTC.

V gene TRBV11-2 combines with J gene TRBJ2-1, with 10 bases identical to TRBD2. V lost 3 bases, J lost 7 bases, and 3 bases stayed unmatched. The germline V gene has CDR1 SGHAT and CDR2 FQNNGV. CDR3 size: 14 residues. The CDR3 coding sequence is TGTGCCAGCAGCTTTGCGGGACTAGCGAATGAGCAGTTCTTC. Amino acids: CASSFAGLANEQFF.

The V and J genes are TRBV6-6 and TRBJ2-7; D is uncertain. Germline V gene sequence: CDR1 MNHNY, CDR2 SVGAGI (reference sequence). The CDR3 is 15 residues long. Trimming cost V 6 bases and J 0 bases, with 15 bases left between them. CDR3 protein: CASRLLAPGSYEQYF. The DNA of the CDR3 is TGTGCCAGCAGACTTTTAGCACCGGGCTCCTACGAGCAGTACTTC.

The rearrangement links TRBV5-1 to TRBJ2-7; 10 bases map to TRBD1. The V and J ends lost 3 bases and 4 bases, in that order; junction bases with no gene match: 13. The CDR3 loop spans 17 amino acids. Germline CDR1 is SGHRS and CDR2 is YFSETQ. This chain's CDR3 is CASSSIWPGQGFYEQYF. The CDR3 bases are TGCGCCAGCAGCTCGATATGGCCGGGACAGGGGTTTTACGAGCAGTACTTC.

This clonotype has only a few counts. The gene calls are TRBV6-6 and TRBJ1-1; no firm D call. Deletions cut 2 bases from V and 1 base from J, with 14 bases between. Germline CDR1 MNHNY, CDR2 SVGAGI (reference sequence). The CDR3 loop spans 16 amino acids. The CDR3 coding sequence is TGTGCCAGCAGTTACCAACCTTACGCTTCGAACACTGAAGCTTTCTTT. It codes for CASSYQPYASNTEAFF.

This clonotype showed up just a few times. V gene TRBV9 combines with J gene TRBJ2-6; the D gene is possibly TRBD1 (5 bases). With 8 bases removed from V and 1 base from J, the gap between germline ends came to 28 bases. The CDR3 covers 20 residues. Germline V gene lookup returns CDR1 SGDLS and CDR2 YYNGEE. The CDR3: CARSPRSWKGELSGANVLTF. CDR3 DNA sequence: TGTGCCAGGTCCCCCCGTTCATGGAAAGGGGAATTATCTGGGGCCAACGTCCTGACTTTC. Looking up the rest from reference TRBV9 and TRBJ2-6 gives the full variable domain: DSGVTQTPKHLITATGQRVTLRCSPRSGDLSVYWYQQSLDQGLQFLIQYYNGEERAKGNILERFSAQQFPDLHSELNLSSLELGDSALYFCARSPRSWKGELSGANVLTFGAGSRLTVL.

J is TRBJ2-5 and V is TRBV25-1; D remains ambiguous. V lost 6 bases and J lost 0, with 8 bases in between. The germline gives CDR1 MGHDK, CDR2 SYGVNS. The CDR3 sequence is 13 residues long. CDR3 sequence: CASSSAYQETQYF. The DNA for the CDR3 is TGTGCCAGCAGCTCAGCGTACCAAGAGACCCAGTACTTC.

The chain recombines TRBV5-6 with TRBJ1-6; 8 bases match TRBD1. The V gene's germline CDR1 is SGHDT and CDR2 YYEEEE. The CDR3 is made up of 16 amino acids. V was pared by 4 bases and J by 5 bases, with 8 bases of the junction left unmatched. CDR3: CASSRGTGMNNSPLHF. In DNA, the CDR3 is TGTGCCAGCAGCCGAGGGACAGGAATGAATAATTCACCCCTCCACTTT.

This clonotype appeared a single time. The rearrangement joins TRBV4-1 to TRBJ2-1; 12 nucleotides align to TRBD1. CDR1 and CDR2 from the germline V gene are MGHRA and YSYEKL. This CDR3 contains 16 residues. After removal of 3 bases from V and 6 bases from J, the junction contained 6 bases not matched to a gene. CDR3 amino acids: CASSQDRDRGRNEQFF. CDR3 nucleotide sequence: TGCGCCAGCAGCCAGGATCGGGACAGGGGGCGCAATGAGCAGTTCTTC.

This clonotype has a handful of counts. This chain links TRBV19 with TRBJ2-7, with 7 bases lining up with TRBD1. CDR3 length: 13 residues. CDR1 is LNHDA, CDR2 SQIVND, per germline (reference sequence). The ends lost 7 bases at V and 1 base at J; junction bases unmatched: 4. This CDR3 is CASKKGQSYEQYF. The CDR3 nucleotides read TGTGCCAGTAAGAAGGGACAGTCCTACGAGCAGTACTTC.

This chain links TRBV19 with TRBJ1-5; no clear D gene. The CDR3 is made up of 13 amino acids. Per the germline V gene, CDR1 is LNHDA and CDR2 is SQIVND (reference sequence). With 4 bases removed from V and 9 bases from J, the gap between germline ends came to 13 bases. The DNA of the CDR3 is TGTGCCAGTAGTAGGGGATTGCCTCGGCCCCAGCATTTT. Amino acids: CASSRGLPRPQHF.

The V gene is TRBV5-1, the J gene TRBJ2-7; D tentatively reads TRBD1 or TRBD2 (6 bases each). V was clipped by 0 bases and J by 1 base, with 14 bases between them. This CDR3 is built from 16 residues. Germline V CDR1 and CDR2: SGHRS, YFSETQ. This CDR3 is CASSLAGGLRSYEQYF. CDR3 bases: TGCGCCAGCAGCTTGGCTGGGGGGCTTCGATCCTACGAGCAGTACTTC.

This clonotype appeared a few times. The rearrangement links TRBV12-3 or TRBV12-4 to TRBJ2-1; D is perhaps TRBD1 or TRBD2 (5 bases each). The CDR3 sequence is 16 residues long. Trimming pared 4 bases from V and 0 bases from J, leaving 13 bases between. The CDR3 DNA follows: TGTGCCAGCAGTTCCCTGGGGGAGCGCTCCTACAATGAGCAGTTCTTC. Protein product: CASSSLGERSYNEQFF.

This clonotype has just a few counts. This CDR3 reads CASSTTGLTYEQYF. DNA of the CDR3: TGTGCCAGCAGTACGACAGGGCTGACCTACGAGCAGTACTTC. The V gene is TRBV6-6, the J gene TRBJ2-7, with TRBD1 identical over 7 bases. The CDR3 has 14 amino acids. Germline V lookup: CDR1 MNHNY, CDR2 SVGAGI (reference sequence). V shed 5 bases, J shed 2 bases, and the junction held 6 bases outside the gene matches.

This clonotype was counted a few times. The chain is built from TRBV20-1 and TRBJ2-1; 11 bases match TRBD2. Trimming at V came to 7 bases and at J to 7 bases, leaving 6 bases not matched to a gene. The CDR3 is made up of 13 amino acids. Germline V lookup: CDR1 DFQATT, CDR2 SNEGSKA (reference sequence). In nucleotides, the CDR3 is TGCAGTGGCCTAGCGGGAGGAGCGAATGAGCAGTTCTTC. Amino acid sequence: CSGLAGGANEQFF.

This clonotype has more than one count but fewer than ten. CDR3 nucleotide sequence: TGTGCCAGCAGCTTAGTTTCAGCCGGGGGCACAGATACGCAGTATTTT. Translated: CASSLVSAGGTDTQYF. V usage is TRBV7-2 and J usage is TRBJ2-3; TRBD2 is a possible D gene (5 bases). The V end was cut by 1 base, the J end by 1 base, with 12 bases between. CDR3 length equals 16 residues. Per germline, CDR1 SGHTA and CDR2 FQGNSA.

This chain links TRBV20-1 with TRBJ1-2, with TRBD1 matching over 8 bases. Germline values: CDR1 DFQATT, CDR2 SNEGSKA (reference sequence). This CDR3 has 14 residues. With V trimmed by 0 bases and J by 6 bases, 6 bases remained unmatched. CDR3 sequence reads: CSAREDRARDGYTF. The DNA of the CDR3 is TGCAGTGCTAGAGAGGACAGGGCGAGGGATGGCTACACCTTC.